These 2 T cell receptor beta chains were all obtained from the same sample, sequenced in a study of shared clonotypes between healthy human individuals. Clones were read by immunoSEQ multiplex PCR, and TCRdb kept only the in-frame ones, dropping some. The repertoire holds about 490,000 clones, with roughly 80% as singletons. Sequencing was done on a sample of PBMCs. The receptors originated from a woman in her thirties or forties in good health. Some clones in this sample may be carry-over from other donors' samples.

The sample holds many counts of this clone. The genes are TRBV19 and TRBJ1-1, with D uncertain. The germline V gene encodes CDR1 LNHDA and CDR2 SQIVND (reference sequence). This CDR3 is built from 13 residues. V shed 3 bases and J shed 0 bases, with 5 bases lying between them. The CDR3 sequence: CASSMTLNTEAFF. The DNA of the CDR3 is TGTGCCAGTAGTATGACGTTGAACACTGAAGCTTTCTTT.

The rearrangement joins TRBV7-3 to TRBJ2-2; D call uncertain. Germline CDR1 is SGHTA and CDR2 is FQGTGA. Deletions cut 0 bases from V and 6 bases from J, with 5 bases between. CDR3 length equals 13 residues. This chain's CDR3 is CASSLTSAGELFF. The CDR3 coding sequence is TGTGCCAGCAGCTTAACGTCGGCCGGGGAGCTGTTTTTT.